Each of the 26 T cell receptor beta chains below was sequenced from the same sample in a study of chemoradiotherapy in HPV16-positive cancers. Clones were sequenced by immunoSEQ multiplex PCR, and TCRdb holds only the in-frame ones, with some missing. Among under 85,000 clones listed, about nine tenths were seen once. Specimen: blood, collected from a patient who underwent chemoradiotherapy. The receptors were sampled from a human donor with HPV-associated anogenital cancer.

This sequence joins TRBV11-2 and TRBJ1-1; D is perhaps TRBD1 (6 bases). The CDR3 runs 15 residues. Germline assignment: CDR1 SGHAT and CDR2 FQNNGV. V was clipped by 4 bases and J by 3 bases, with 15 bases between them. DNA of the CDR3: TGTGCCAGCAGCTCAACCGGGGCAGGGGACACTGAAGCTTTCTTT. Its translation: CASSSTGAGDTEAFF.

The chain couples TRBV6-1 to TRBJ1-1, with D unclear. In germline, CDR1 is MNHNS, CDR2 SASEGT. This CDR3 spans 11 amino acids. V lost 7 bases and J lost 3, with 6 bases in between. The CDR3 region has the DNA TGTGCCAGCATTGGCTACACTGAAGCTTTCTTT. Translating gives CASIGYTEAFF.

This clone was seen once. This chain uses TRBV9 with TRBJ2-7; D not resolved. The V gene lost 4 bases and the J gene lost 5 bases, with 16 bases spanning the gap. Germline V CDR1 and CDR2: SGDLS, YYNGEE. The CDR3 sequence is 14 residues long. The chain's CDR3 is CASSQGRLRHEQYF. Here the CDR3 DNA reads TGTGCCAGCAGCCAAGGCCGGCTCCGGCACGAGCAGTACTTC.

V gene TRBV6-5 combines with J gene TRBJ1-6; D gene uncertain. Between the trimmed V and J ends, which lost 6 bases and 5 bases, there was a span of 8 bases. This CDR3 spans 13 amino acids. Germline V gives CDR1 MNHEY, CDR2 SVGAGI. CDR3 sequence: CASSQDDNSPLHF. The CDR3 nucleotides read TGTGCCAGCAGCCAGGACGATAATTCACCCCTCCACTTT.

The chain carries TRBV2 and TRBJ2-7; 9 nucleotides line up with TRBD1. After removal of 8 bases from V and 1 base from J, the junction contained 6 bases not matched to a gene. The CDR3 runs to 14 residues. Germline CDR1 and CDR2: SNHLY and FYNNEI. The CDR3 loop is CASYRDRVSYEQYF. CDR3 nucleotides: TGTGCCAGCTACCGGGACAGGGTATCCTACGAGCAGTACTTC.

This clone was seen a handful of times. The V and J genes are TRBV10-3 and TRBJ1-2; D remains unclear. Trimming cost V 4 bases and J 8 bases, with 14 bases left between them. Germline CDR1 and CDR2: ENHRY and SYGVKD. This CDR3 region has 13 residues. CDR3 nucleotides: TGTGCCATCAGTGCAGCGACGGTTGCAGGCTACACCTTC. This gives the protein CAISAATVAGYTF.

The CDR3 region has the DNA TGTGCCATCAGTGAGCCGGAGGGGACCCAGTACTTC. This codes for CAISEPEGTQYF. This rearrangement joins TRBV10-3 to TRBJ2-5; maybe TRBD2 (6 bases). The germline gives CDR1 ENHRY, CDR2 SYGVKD. Trimming took 2 bases from V and 7 from J, leaving 8 bases between them. The CDR3 is made up of 12 amino acids.

The rearrangement uses TRBV9 and TRBJ2-7; D not certain. V was pared by 0 bases and J by 4 bases, with 14 bases between. Germline V gene data show CDR1 as SGDLS and CDR2 as YYNGEE. CDR3 size: 15 residues. CDR3 DNA: TGTGCCAGCAGCGTAGAGGATTTCGGAATTTACGAGCAGTACTTC. Amino acid sequence: CASSVEDFGIYEQYF.

This chain uses TRBV5-5 with TRBJ2-7; 8 nucleotides align to TRBD1. CDR1 SGHKS and CDR2 YYEKEE come from the germline V gene (reference sequence). This CDR3 has 12 amino acids. J was trimmed by 5 bases and V by 5 bases; bases with no gene match: 3. CDR3 residues: CASRDRVNEQYF. In DNA form, the CDR3 reads TGTGCCAGCAGGGACAGGGTAAACGAGCAGTACTTC.

The J gene is TRBJ1-2, the V gene TRBV10-3, with TRBD1 identical over 7 bases. The germline V gene has CDR1 ENHRY and CDR2 SYGVKD. CDR3 length equals 13 residues. V gave up 7 bases and J gave up 5 bases; unmatched junction bases: 7. The CDR3 DNA reads TGTGCCATCAAAGGACAGGCTTATTATGGCTACACCTTC. Its translation: CAIKGQAYYGYTF.

The genes are TRBV28 and TRBJ1-3, with D unresolved. The CDR3 spans 16 residues. V was trimmed by 7 bases and J by 0 bases, leaving 16 bases between them. Germline V CDR1 and CDR2: MDHEN, SYDVKM. The CDR3 DNA reads TGTGCCAGCACCCTCCATGCTTTGAGCTCTGGAAACACCATATATTTT. This sequence encodes CASTLHALSSGNTIYF.

This chain connects TRBV2 to TRBJ1-6; D remains ambiguous. This CDR3 has 13 amino acids. Trimming pared 8 bases from V and 8 bases from J, leaving 13 bases between. Looked up from germline, CDR1 is SNHLY and CDR2 is FYNNEI. The CDR3 reads CASRTVDYSPLHF. For the CDR3, the DNA is TGTGCCAGCCGGACGGTGGACTATTCACCCCTCCACTTT.

The V and J genes are TRBV25-1 and TRBJ1-2, with D possibly TRBD1 on 6 matching bases. From germline, CDR1 is MGHDK and CDR2 SYGVNS. V shed 4 bases and J shed 6 bases, with 24 bases lying between them. This CDR3 is 17 amino acids long. The CDR3 region has the DNA TGTGCCAGCAGTGCTTACCTACATACAGGGAATGAAGATGGCTACACCTTC. Its translation: CASSAYLHTGNEDGYTF.

This chain uses TRBV6-5 with TRBJ1-4; TRBD1 might be the D (6 bases). The V and J ends lost 8 bases and 7 bases respectively, with 14 bases between them. In germline, CDR1 is MNHEY, CDR2 SVGAGI. The CDR3 is made up of 13 amino acids. This CDR3 is CASWQDRIEKLFF. The CDR3 nucleotides are TGTGCCAGCTGGCAGGACAGAATTGAAAAACTGTTTTTT.

The chain carries TRBV11-2 and TRBJ2-1; D might be TRBD1 (6 bases). V was trimmed by 2 bases and J by 4 bases, leaving 15 bases between them. This CDR3 is built from 16 residues. Germline CDR1 and CDR2: SGHAT and FQNNGV. The chain's CDR3 is CASSLHYGTLYNEQFF. DNA of the CDR3: TGTGCCAGCAGCTTACACTACGGGACACTATACAATGAGCAGTTCTTC.

V is TRBV5-1 and J is TRBJ2-1, with TRBD2 identical over 8 bases. Germline values: CDR1 SGHRS, CDR2 YFSETQ. The CDR3 covers 16 residues. The ends lost 0 bases at V and 0 bases at J; junction bases unmatched: 2. CDR3 coding DNA: TGCGCCAGCAGCTTGGAAAGCGGGAGCTCCTACAATGAGCAGTTCTTC. As protein: CASSLESGSSYNEQFF. The entire variable domain, with the rest obtained from reference TRBV5-1 and TRBJ2-1, is as follows: KAGVTQTPRYLIKTRGQQVTLSCSPISGHRSVSWYQQTPGQGLQFLFEYFSETQRNKGNFPGRFSGRQFSNSRSEMNVSTLELGDSALYLCASSLESGSSYNEQFFGPGTRLTVL.

There are a few counts of this clone. This chain uses TRBV29-1 with TRBJ1-2, with 7 bases aligning to TRBD1. Per the germline V gene, CDR1 is SQVTM and CDR2 is ANQGSEA. The J segment lost 8 bases and the V segment lost 7 bases, leaving 7 bases of the junction unmatched. The CDR3 extends over 11 amino acids. CDR3 sequence: CSDYRGEGYTF. DNA for the CDR3: TGCAGCGACTACAGGGGAGAAGGCTACACCTTC. The full variable domain, its missing parts supplied by reference TRBV29-1 and TRBJ1-2, is SAVISQKPSRDICQRGTSLTIQCQVDSQVTMMFWYRQQPGQSLTLIATANQGSEATYESGFVIDKFPISRPNLTFSTLTVSNMSPEDSSIYLCSDYRGEGYTFGSGTRLTVV.

CDR3 DNA: TGTGCCAGCAGCGTAGGCGATAGCGGGGGCCCAGAGACCCAGTACTTC. It translates to CASSVGDSGGPETQYF. The V gene is TRBV9, the J gene TRBJ2-5, with TRBD2 matching over 9 bases. Trimming cost V 0 bases and J 4 bases; bases outside gene matches: 7. The CDR3 spans 16 residues. Looked up from germline, CDR1 is SGDLS and CDR2 is YYNGEE.

This chain uses TRBV28 with TRBJ1-2; tentative D call: TRBD1 (6 bases). CDR1 is MDHEN and CDR2 is SYDVKM in the germline V gene. This CDR3 is 15 amino acids long. Trimming pared 2 bases from V and 4 bases from J, leaving 14 bases between. The CDR3 reads CASSLGQPVVYGYTF. Written as DNA, the CDR3 is TGTGCCAGCAGTTTAGGACAGCCGGTGGTCTATGGCTACACCTTC.

The genes are TRBV5-5 and TRBJ1-5; D uncertain. CDR1 is SGHKS and CDR2 is YYEKEE in the germline V gene (reference sequence). V was clipped by 3 bases and J by 0 bases, with 10 bases between them. The CDR3 has 15 amino acids. CDR3 sequence: CASSYLPDSNQPQHF. As DNA, the CDR3 is TGTGCCAGCAGCTACCTGCCTGATAGCAATCAGCCCCAGCATTTT. Combining the CDR3 with reference TRBV5-5 and TRBJ1-5 gives the whole variable domain DAGVTQSPTHLIKTRGQQVTLRCSPISGHKSVSWYQQVLGQGPQFIFQYYEKEERGRGNFPDRFSARQFPNYSSELNVNALLLGDSALYLCASSYLPDSNQPQHFGDGTRLSIL.

The chain joins TRBV13 to TRBJ2-7; D unresolved. V was pared by 0 bases and J by 5 bases, with 8 bases between. The CDR3 loop spans 13 amino acids. Germline loops: CDR1 PRHDT, CDR2 FYEKMQ (reference sequence). The CDR3 DNA sequence: TGTGCCAGCAGCTTAGGTGGCACGGACGAGCAGTACTTC. Its protein product is CASSLGGTDEQYF.

The chain has TRBV7-9 and TRBJ2-7; D might be TRBD1 (6 bases). The CDR3 extends over 15 amino acids. Trimming took off 4 bases at V and 0 bases at J, with 13 bases between the two ends. Germline assignment: CDR1 SEHNR and CDR2 FQNEAQ (reference sequence). CDR3 sequence: CASSSGRTASYEQYF. Here the CDR3 DNA reads TGTGCCAGCAGCTCCGGCCGGACAGCCTCCTACGAGCAGTACTTC.

This sequence joins TRBV5-1 and TRBJ2-1; no clear D gene. The CDR3 extends over 13 amino acids. Germline CDR1 is SGHRS and CDR2 is YFSETQ. Trimming took 0 bases from V and 7 from J, leaving 8 bases between them. CDR3 sequence reads: CASSLASGNEQFF. The CDR3 region has the DNA TGCGCCAGCAGCTTGGCGAGTGGGAATGAGCAGTTCTTC.

V usage is TRBV5-6 and J usage is TRBJ2-4, with a possible D match to TRBD1 (5 bases). In germline, CDR1 is SGHDT, CDR2 YYEEEE. CDR3 size: 14 residues. V was trimmed by 0 bases and J by 1 base, leaving 5 bases between them. The CDR3 coding sequence is TGTGCCAGCAGCTTGGCAGGGGCCAAAAACATTCAGTACTTC. Amino acid sequence: CASSLAGAKNIQYF.

V and J are TRBV4-1 and TRBJ2-5, with D possibly TRBD1 on 6 matching bases. In germline, CDR1 is MGHRA, CDR2 YSYEKL. Trimming removed 4 bases from V and 1 base from J, with 13 bases in between. This CDR3 has 15 residues. This CDR3 is CASSLNQGGQETQYF. The DNA for the CDR3 is TGCGCCAGCAGCCTAAACCAAGGGGGCCAAGAGACCCAGTACTTC.

The CDR3, as DNA: TGTGCCACCAGCAGAGATGGGACAGGGGGCGACTATGGCTACACCTTC. This encodes CATSRDGTGGDYGYTF. The rearrangement links TRBV15 to TRBJ1-2, with 12 bases that match TRBD1. Losses at the gene ends were 0 bases for V and 3 bases for J; bases not matched to a gene: 2. Germline V CDR1 and CDR2: LNHNV, YYDKDF (reference sequence). This CDR3 is built from 16 residues.